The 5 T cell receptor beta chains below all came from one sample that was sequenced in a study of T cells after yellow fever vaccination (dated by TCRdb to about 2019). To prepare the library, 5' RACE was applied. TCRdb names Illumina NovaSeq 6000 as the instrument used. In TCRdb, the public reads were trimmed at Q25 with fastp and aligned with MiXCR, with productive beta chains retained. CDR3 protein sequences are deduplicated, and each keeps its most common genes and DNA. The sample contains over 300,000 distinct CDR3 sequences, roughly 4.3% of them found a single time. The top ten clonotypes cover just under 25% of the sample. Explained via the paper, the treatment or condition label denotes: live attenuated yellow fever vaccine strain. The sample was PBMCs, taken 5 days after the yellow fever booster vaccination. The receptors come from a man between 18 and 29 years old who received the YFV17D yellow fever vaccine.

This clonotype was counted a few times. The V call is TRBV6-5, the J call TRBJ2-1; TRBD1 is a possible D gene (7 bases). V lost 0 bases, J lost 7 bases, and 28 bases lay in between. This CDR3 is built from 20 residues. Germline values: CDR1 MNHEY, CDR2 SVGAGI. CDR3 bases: TGTGCCAGCAGTTACTCGAAAGGGCGGAGGGGGCCTCTCACGGGGAATGAGCAGTTCTTC. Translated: CASSYSKGRRGPLTGNEQFF.

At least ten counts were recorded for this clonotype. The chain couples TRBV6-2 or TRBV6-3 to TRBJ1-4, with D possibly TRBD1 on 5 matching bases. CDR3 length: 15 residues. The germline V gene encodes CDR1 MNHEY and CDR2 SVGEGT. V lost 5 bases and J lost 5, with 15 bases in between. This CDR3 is CASSPPRGLNEKLFF. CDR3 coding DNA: TGTGCCAGCAGTCCACCCCGGGGCCTCAATGAAAAACTGTTTTTT.

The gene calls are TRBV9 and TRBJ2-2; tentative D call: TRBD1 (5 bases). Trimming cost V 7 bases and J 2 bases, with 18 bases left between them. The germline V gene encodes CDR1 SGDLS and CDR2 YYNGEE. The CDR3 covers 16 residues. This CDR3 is CASSEQGGINTGELFF. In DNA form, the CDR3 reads TGTGCCAGCTCGGAGCAGGGTGGGATAAACACCGGGGAGCTGTTTTTT.

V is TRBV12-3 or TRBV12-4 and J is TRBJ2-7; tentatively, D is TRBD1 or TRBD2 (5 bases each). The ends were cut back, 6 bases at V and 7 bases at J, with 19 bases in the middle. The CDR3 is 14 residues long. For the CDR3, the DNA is TGTGCCAGCAGCCCTGGGGGTTCGGGGTTTGAGCAGTACGTC. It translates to CASSPGGSGFEQYV.

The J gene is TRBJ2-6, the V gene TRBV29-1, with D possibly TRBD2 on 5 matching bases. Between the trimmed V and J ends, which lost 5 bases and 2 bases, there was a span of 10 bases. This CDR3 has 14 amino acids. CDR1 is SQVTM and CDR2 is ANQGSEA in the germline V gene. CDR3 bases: TGCAGCGTTAAGGGAGCCGCTGGGGCCAACGTCCTGACTTTC. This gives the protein CSVKGAAGANVLTF.